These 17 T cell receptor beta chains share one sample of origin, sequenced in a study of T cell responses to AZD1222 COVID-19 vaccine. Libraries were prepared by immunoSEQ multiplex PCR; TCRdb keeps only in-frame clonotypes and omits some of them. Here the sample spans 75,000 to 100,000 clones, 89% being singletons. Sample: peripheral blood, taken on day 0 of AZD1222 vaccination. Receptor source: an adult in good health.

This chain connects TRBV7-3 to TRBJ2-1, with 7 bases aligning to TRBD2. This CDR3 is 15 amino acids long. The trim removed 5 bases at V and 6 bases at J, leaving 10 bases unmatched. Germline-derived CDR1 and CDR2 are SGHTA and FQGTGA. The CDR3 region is CASSPPGGEGNEQFF. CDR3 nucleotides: TGTGCCAGCAGCCCCCCTGGGGGGGAAGGCAATGAGCAGTTCTTC.

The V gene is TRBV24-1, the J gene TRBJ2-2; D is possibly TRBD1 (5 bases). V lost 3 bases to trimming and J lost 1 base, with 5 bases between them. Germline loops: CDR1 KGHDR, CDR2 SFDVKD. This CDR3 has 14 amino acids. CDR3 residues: CATSDGQNTGELFF. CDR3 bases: TGTGCCACCAGTGATGGACAGAACACCGGGGAGCTGTTTTTT.

The CDR3 DNA is TGTGCCAGCAGCTCCAGGGTTTTTAACACTGAAGCTTTCTTT. Translation gives CASSSRVFNTEAFF. The chain links TRBV7-2 to TRBJ1-1; perhaps TRBD1 as D (5 bases). Germline V gene lookup returns CDR1 SGHTA and CDR2 FQGNSA. This CDR3 has 14 amino acids. Trimming took off 4 bases at V and 2 bases at J, with 11 bases between the two ends. The full variable domain, its missing parts supplied by reference TRBV7-2 and TRBJ1-1, is GAGVSQSPSNKVTEKGKDVELRCDPISGHTALYWYRQSLGQGLEFLIYFQGNSAPDKSGLPSDRFSAERTGGSVSTLTIQRTQQEDSAVYLCASSSRVFNTEAFFGQGTRLTVV.

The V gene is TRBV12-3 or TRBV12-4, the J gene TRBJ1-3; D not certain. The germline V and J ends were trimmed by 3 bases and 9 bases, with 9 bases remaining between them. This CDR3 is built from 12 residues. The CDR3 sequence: CASSFLEGTIYF. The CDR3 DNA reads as TGTGCCAGCAGTTTCTTGGAGGGCACCATATATTTT.

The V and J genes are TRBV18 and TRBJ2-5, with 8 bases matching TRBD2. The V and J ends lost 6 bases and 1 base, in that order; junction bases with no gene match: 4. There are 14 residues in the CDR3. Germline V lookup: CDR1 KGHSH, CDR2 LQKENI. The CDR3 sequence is CASSPGLAQETQYF. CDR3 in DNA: TGTGCCAGCTCCCCAGGACTAGCCCAAGAGACCCAGTACTTC.

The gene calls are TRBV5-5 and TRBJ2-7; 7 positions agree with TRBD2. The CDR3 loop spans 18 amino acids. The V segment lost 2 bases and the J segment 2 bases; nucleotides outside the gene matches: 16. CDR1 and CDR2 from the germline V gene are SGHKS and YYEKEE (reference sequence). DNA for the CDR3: TGTGCCAGCAGCTTCGCTGGTGGAGGGACTAACACCCCCTACGAGCAGTACTTC. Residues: CASSFAGGGTNTPYEQYF.

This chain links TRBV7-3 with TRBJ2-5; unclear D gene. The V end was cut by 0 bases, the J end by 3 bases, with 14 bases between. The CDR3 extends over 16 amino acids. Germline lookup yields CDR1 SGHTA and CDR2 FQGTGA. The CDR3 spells CASSLTSWRSKETQYF. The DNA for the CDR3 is TGTGCCAGCAGCTTAACGAGTTGGCGCAGCAAAGAGACCCAGTACTTC.

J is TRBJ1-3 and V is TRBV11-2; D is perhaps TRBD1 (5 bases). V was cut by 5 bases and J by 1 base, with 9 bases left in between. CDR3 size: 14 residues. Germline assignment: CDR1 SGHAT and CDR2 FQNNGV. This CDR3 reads CASSDPGSGNTIYF. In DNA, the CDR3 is TGTGCCAGCAGCGACCCAGGGTCTGGAAACACCATATATTTT.

Here the CDR3 reads CASRAGGTSGSYEQYF. The CDR3 nucleotides read TGTGCCAGCAGGGCTGGTGGGACTAGCGGGAGTTACGAGCAGTACTTC. V and J are TRBV5-4 and TRBJ2-7; 14 bases match TRBD2. Germline CDR1 reads SGHNT; CDR2 reads YYREEE (reference sequence). The CDR3 length is 16 residues. Losses at the gene ends were 5 bases for V and 4 bases for J; bases not matched to a gene: 8.

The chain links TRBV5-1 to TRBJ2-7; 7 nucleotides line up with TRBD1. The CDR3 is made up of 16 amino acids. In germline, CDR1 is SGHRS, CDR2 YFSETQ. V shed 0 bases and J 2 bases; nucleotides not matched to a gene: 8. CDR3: CASSLARQGITYEQYF. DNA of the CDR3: TGCGCCAGCAGCTTGGCCCGACAGGGAATAACCTACGAGCAGTACTTC.

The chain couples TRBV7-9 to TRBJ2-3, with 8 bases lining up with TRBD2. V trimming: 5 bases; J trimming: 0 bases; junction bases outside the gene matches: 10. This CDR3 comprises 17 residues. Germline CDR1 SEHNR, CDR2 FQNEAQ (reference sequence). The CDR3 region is CASSRGLGGSSTDTQYF. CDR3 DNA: TGTGCCAGCAGCCGGGGACTAGGGGGATCTAGCACAGATACGCAGTATTTT.

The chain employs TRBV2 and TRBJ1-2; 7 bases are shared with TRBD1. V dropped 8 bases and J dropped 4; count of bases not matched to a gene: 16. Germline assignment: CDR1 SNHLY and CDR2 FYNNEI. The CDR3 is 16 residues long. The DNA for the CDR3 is TGTGCCAGCTCGACGCAGGGGGTCCCAAACTCCTATGGCTACACCTTC. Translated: CASSTQGVPNSYGYTF. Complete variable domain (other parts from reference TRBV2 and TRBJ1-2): EPEVTQTPSHQVTQMGQEVILRCVPISNHLYFYWYRQILGQKVEFLVSFYNNEISEKSEIFDDQFSVERPDGSNFTLKIRSTKLEDSAMYFCASSTQGVPNSYGYTFGSGTRLTVV.

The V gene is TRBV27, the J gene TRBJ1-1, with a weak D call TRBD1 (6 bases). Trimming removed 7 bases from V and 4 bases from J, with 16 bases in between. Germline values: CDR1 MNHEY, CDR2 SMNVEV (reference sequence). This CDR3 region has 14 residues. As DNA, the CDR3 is TGTGCCAGCACCTCCGGGGGGCTGAGCACTGAAGCTTTCTTT. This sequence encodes CASTSGGLSTEAFF.

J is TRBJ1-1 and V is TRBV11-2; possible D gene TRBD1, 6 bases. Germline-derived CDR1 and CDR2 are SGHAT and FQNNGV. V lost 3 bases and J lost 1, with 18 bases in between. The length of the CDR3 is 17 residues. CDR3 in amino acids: CASSFRSMGHENTEAFF. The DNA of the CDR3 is TGTGCCAGCAGCTTCAGATCTATGGGACACGAGAACACTGAAGCTTTCTTT. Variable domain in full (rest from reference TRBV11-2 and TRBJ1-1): EAGVAQSPRYKIIEKRQSVAFWCNPISGHATLYWYQQILGQGPKLLIQFQNNGVVDDSQLPKDRFSAERLKGVDSTLKIQPAKLEDSAVYLCASSFRSMGHENTEAFFGQGTRLTVV.

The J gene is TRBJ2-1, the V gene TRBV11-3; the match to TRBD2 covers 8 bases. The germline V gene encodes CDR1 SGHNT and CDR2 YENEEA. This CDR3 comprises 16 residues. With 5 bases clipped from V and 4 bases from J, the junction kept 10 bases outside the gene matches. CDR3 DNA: TGTGCCAGCAGCACCCATCAGCGGGGGCTATACAATGAGCAGTTCTTC. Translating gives CASSTHQRGLYNEQFF.

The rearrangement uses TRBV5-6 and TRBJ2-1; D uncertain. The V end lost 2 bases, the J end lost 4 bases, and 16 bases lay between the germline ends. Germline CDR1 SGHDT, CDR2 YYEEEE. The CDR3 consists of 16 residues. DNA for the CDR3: TGTGCCAGCAGCTTCGAACTTCAGCAGGTATACAATGAGCAGTTCTTC. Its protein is CASSFELQQVYNEQFF.

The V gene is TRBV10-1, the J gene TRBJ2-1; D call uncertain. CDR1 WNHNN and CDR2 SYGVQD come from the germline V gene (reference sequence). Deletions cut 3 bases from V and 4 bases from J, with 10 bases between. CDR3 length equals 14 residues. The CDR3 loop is CASSERGDYNEQFF. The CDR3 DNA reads TGCGCCAGCAGTGAACGCGGAGATTACAATGAGCAGTTCTTC.